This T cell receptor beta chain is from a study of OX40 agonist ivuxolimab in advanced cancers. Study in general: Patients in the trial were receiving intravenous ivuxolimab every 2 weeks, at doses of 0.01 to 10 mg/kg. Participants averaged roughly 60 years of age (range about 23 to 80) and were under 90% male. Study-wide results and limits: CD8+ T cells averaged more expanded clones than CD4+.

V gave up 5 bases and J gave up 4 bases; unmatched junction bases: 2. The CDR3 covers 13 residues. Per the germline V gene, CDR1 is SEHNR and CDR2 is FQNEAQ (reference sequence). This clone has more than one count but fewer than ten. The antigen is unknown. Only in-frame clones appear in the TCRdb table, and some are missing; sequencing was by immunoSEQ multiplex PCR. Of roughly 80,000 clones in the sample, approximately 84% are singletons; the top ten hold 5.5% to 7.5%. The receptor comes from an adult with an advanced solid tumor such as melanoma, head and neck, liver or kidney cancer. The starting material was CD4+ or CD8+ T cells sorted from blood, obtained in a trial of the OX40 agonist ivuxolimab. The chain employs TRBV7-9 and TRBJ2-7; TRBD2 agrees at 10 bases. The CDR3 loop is CASSPSGGYEQYF. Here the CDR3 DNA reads TGTGCCAGCAGCCCTAGCGGGGGTTACGAGCAGTACTTC.